This T cell receptor beta chain comes out of a study of T cells after yellow fever vaccination. Study-wide results and limits: Although the secondary response was weaker, it peaked faster, at day 5 versus 15.

TCRdb fed the 5' RACE reads into MiXCR, producing one record per CDR3 protein. The table includes 110,000 or so distinct CDR3 sequences, about 7.8% detected once. V lost 6 bases and J lost 8; bases outside the gene matches: 8. This CDR3 spans 13 amino acids. Germline V lookup: CDR1 DFQATT, CDR2 SNEGSKA (reference sequence). This clonotype has more than one count but fewer than ten. Its antigen is unidentified. The TCR originated in a man younger than 35 who received the YFV17D yellow fever vaccine. The genes are TRBV20-1 and TRBJ1-4, with 8 bases lining up with TRBD1. The sample in question was CD4+ T cells sorted from PBMCs, obtained about 41 days after the first yellow fever vaccination. Written as DNA, the CDR3 is TGCAGTGCCAATACAGGGGGACTCGAAAAACTGTTTTTT. Translated: CSANTGGLEKLFF.